Each of the 21 T cell receptor beta chains below was sequenced from the same sample in a study of blood T cell repertoires in COVID-19. The data were produced by immunoSEQ multiplex PCR, yet TCRdb's version contains in-frame clones alone and is incomplete. The sample shows roughly 64,000 clones, about nine tenths of them seen only once. The material sequenced was peripheral blood. The receptors originated from a man aged 45-65 years with active COVID-19.

The chain combines TRBV15 with TRBJ2-5; TRBD2 agrees at 9 bases. The CDR3 is made up of 16 amino acids. Germline CDR1 LNHNV, CDR2 YYDKDF (reference sequence). J gave up 1 base and V 0 bases, and 3 bases lay outside the gene matches. The CDR3 reads CATSRDLAGTQETQYF. The CDR3 nucleotides are TGTGCCACCAGCAGAGATCTAGCGGGAACCCAAGAGACCCAGTACTTC.

This chain uses TRBV2 with TRBJ1-1, with D possibly being TRBD1 (5 bases). This CDR3 has 13 amino acids. Germline values: CDR1 SNHLY, CDR2 FYNNEI. The V gene lost 11 bases and the J gene lost 0 bases, with 13 bases spanning the gap. CDR3 DNA: TGTGCCTCCAGAAGGGACTTGAACACTGAAGCTTTCTTT. Protein sequence: CASRRDLNTEAFF.

The chain uses TRBV2 and TRBJ2-3; perhaps TRBD2 as D (5 bases). Trimming took 8 bases from V and 3 from J, leaving 12 bases between them. CDR3 length equals 13 residues. Germline-derived CDR1 and CDR2 are SNHLY and FYNNEI. The CDR3 region is CASLERETDTQYF. CDR3 nucleotides: TGTGCCAGCTTGGAGAGGGAGACAGATACGCAGTATTTT.

V gene TRBV12-2 combines with J gene TRBJ1-1. TRBV12-2 is annotated as a pseudogene. The CDR3 is 14 amino acids. The CDR3 is CASRLPGGGTEAFF. CDR3 DNA sequence: TGTGCAAGTCGCCTACCGGGGGGGGGCACTGAAGCTTTCTTT.

The rearrangement joins TRBV19 to TRBJ2-5; 9 bases map to TRBD1. Germline V gene data show CDR1 as LNHDA and CDR2 as SQIVND (reference sequence). The CDR3 runs 16 residues. V lost 6 bases, J lost 5 bases, and 13 bases stayed unmatched. CDR3 loop: CASSNIRGTGSETQYF. The CDR3 nucleotides are TGTGCCAGTAGCAATATCCGGGGGACAGGGAGCGAGACCCAGTACTTC.

The chain joins TRBV2 to TRBJ2-3; 12 bases line up with TRBD2. Germline V gene lookup returns CDR1 SNHLY and CDR2 FYNNEI. The CDR3 is 16 residues long. J lost 3 bases, V lost 1 base, and 2 bases had no gene match. This chain's CDR3 is CASSEGLAGVTDTQYF. The CDR3 DNA follows: TGTGCCAGCAGTGAAGGACTAGCGGGAGTGACAGATACGCAGTATTTT.

This chain uses TRBV2 with TRBJ2-1, with 9 bases aligning to TRBD1. Germline assignment: CDR1 SNHLY and CDR2 FYNNEI. The trim removed 2 bases at V and 3 bases at J, leaving 2 bases unmatched. There are 15 residues in the CDR3. The CDR3 sequence is CASSETGQGYNEQFF. The CDR3 DNA sequence: TGTGCCAGCAGTGAAACGGGACAGGGCTACAATGAGCAGTTCTTC.

The V call is TRBV19, the J call TRBJ1-1; perhaps TRBD1 as D (5 bases). Per germline, CDR1 LNHDA and CDR2 SQIVND (reference sequence). The CDR3 loop spans 13 amino acids. Deletions cut 11 bases from V and 4 bases from J, with 17 bases between. CDR3 loop: CAVGGQGVTEAFF. As DNA, the CDR3 is TGTGCCGTAGGAGGGCAGGGCGTCACTGAAGCTTTCTTT.

The chain combines TRBV5-1 with TRBJ1-1; perhaps TRBD1 as D (5 bases). CDR1 is SGHRS, CDR2 YFSETQ, per germline. The CDR3 consists of 16 residues. Trimming took off 0 bases at V and 0 bases at J, with 12 bases between the two ends. The CDR3 region has the DNA TGCGCCAGCAGCTTGGTGTATCGGGGGGTGAACACTGAAGCTTTCTTT. This encodes CASSLVYRGVNTEAFF.

The chain carries TRBV28 and TRBJ2-3, with TRBD2 identical over 7 bases. The J segment lost 1 base and the V segment lost 4 bases, leaving 14 bases of the junction unmatched. Per the germline V gene, CDR1 is MDHEN and CDR2 is SYDVKM. The CDR3 is 18 amino acids. In DNA, the CDR3 is TGTGCCAGCAGTTCCCCTAGCGGAAATAAGTGGGGCACAGATACGCAGTATTTT. It encodes CASSSPSGNKWGTDTQYF. The whole variable domain, remainder taken from reference TRBV28 and TRBJ2-3, is DVKVTQSSRYLVKRTGEKVFLECVQDMDHENMFWYRQDPGLGLRLIYFSYDVKMKEKGDIPEGYSVSREKKERFSLILESASTNQTSMYLCASSSPSGNKWGTDTQYFGPGTRLTVL.

This chain joins TRBV5-1 and TRBJ2-7; 7 bases map to TRBD2. V shed 4 bases, J shed 4 bases, and the junction held 17 bases outside the gene matches. Germline CDR1 is SGHRS and CDR2 is YFSETQ. This CDR3 contains 17 residues. CDR3: CASSPGGSSIQLYEQYF. DNA of the CDR3: TGCGCCAGCAGCCCGGGGGGATCATCCATCCAATTATACGAGCAGTACTTC. The full variable domain, its missing parts supplied by reference TRBV5-1 and TRBJ2-7, is KAGVTQTPRYLIKTRGQQVTLSCSPISGHRSVSWYQQTPGQGLQFLFEYFSETQRNKGNFPGRFSGRQFSNSRSEMNVSTLELGDSALYLCASSPGGSSIQLYEQYFGPGTRLTVT.

The chain links TRBV3-1 (or the pseudogene TRBV3-2) to TRBJ2-7, with 10 bases matching TRBD1. CDR3 length: 14 residues. Germline CDR1 is LGHDT and CDR2 is YNNKEL (reference sequence). V shed 6 bases and J 6 bases; nucleotides not matched to a gene: 8. CDR3 coding DNA: TGTGCCAGCAGTTACGGGACAGGGGAGGGCGAGCAGTACTTC. Its protein is CASSYGTGEGEQYF.

This clone was counted once. This chain links TRBV27 with TRBJ2-2; 8 nucleotides match TRBD2. Trimming took 3 bases from V and 6 from J; bases not matched to a gene: 0. CDR3 size: 13 residues. Looked up from germline, CDR1 is MNHEY and CDR2 is SMNVEV (reference sequence). CDR3 sequence reads: CASSLRGAGELFF. The CDR3 DNA follows: TGTGCCAGCAGTTTGCGGGGGGCCGGGGAGCTGTTTTTT.

CDR3 sequence reads: CASSSRGGAIDNEQFF. The CDR3 DNA reads as TGTGCCAGCAGTTCCCGCGGGGGTGCCATAGACAATGAGCAGTTCTTC. The chain carries TRBV6-5 and TRBJ2-1, with 7 bases lining up with TRBD2. Germline V gene data show CDR1 as MNHEY and CDR2 as SVGAGI. The V segment lost 4 bases and the J segment 5 bases; nucleotides outside the gene matches: 11. The CDR3 extends over 16 amino acids.

This clone was seen only a few times. The rearrangement joins TRBV10-1 to TRBJ2-7; D perhaps matches TRBD2 (6 bases). With 9 bases removed from V and 9 bases from J, the gap between germline ends came to 21 bases. This CDR3 is 13 amino acids long. CDR1 WNHNN and CDR2 SYGVQD come from the germline V gene (reference sequence). CDR3 protein: CARAGAGLAMQYF. Here the CDR3 DNA reads TGCGCCAGGGCAGGCGCCGGGCTAGCGATGCAGTACTTC.

The chain has TRBV11-2 and TRBJ1-2; TRBD1 matches at 7 bases. The CDR3 has 17 residues. CDR1 is SGHAT, CDR2 FQNNGV, per germline. Trimming took 1 base from V and 6 from J; bases not matched to a gene: 14. In nucleotides, the CDR3 is TGTGCCAGCAGCTTAGTCTTATCGAGACAGGGAATGGATGGCTACACCTTC. Its translation is CASSLVLSRQGMDGYTF.

This sequence joins TRBV5-1 and TRBJ2-7, with D tentatively TRBD1 (6 bases). Germline V CDR1 and CDR2: SGHRS, YFSETQ. V lost 2 bases to trimming and J lost 2 bases, with 26 bases between them. There are 19 residues in the CDR3. The CDR3 DNA reads TGCGCCAGCAGCTTTGACGGCACAGGTCCCGGGACAAGTACCTACGAGCAGTACTTC. Protein sequence: CASSFDGTGPGTSTYEQYF.

In its sample, this clone was seen a few times. J is TRBJ2-7 and V is TRBV19; D is perhaps TRBD2 (6 bases). The germline V gene encodes CDR1 LNHDA and CDR2 SQIVND (reference sequence). V gave up 3 bases and J gave up 1 base, with 7 bases separating them. CDR3 size: 13 residues. The CDR3 coding sequence is TGTGCCAGTAGTATGCGGGGTTCCTACGAGCAGTACTTC. Protein: CASSMRGSYEQYF.

The rearrangement joins TRBV10-3 to TRBJ2-5, with 9 bases identical to TRBD1. The germline gives CDR1 ENHRY, CDR2 SYGVKD. V shed 2 bases, J shed 5 bases, and the junction held 3 bases outside the gene matches. This CDR3 is 14 amino acids long. The CDR3 region is CAISEGQGPETQYF. CDR3 sequence (DNA): TGTGCCATCAGTGAGGGACAGGGGCCGGAGACCCAGTACTTC.

The chain carries TRBV9 and TRBJ1-2; no clear D. Trimming stripped 4 bases from V and 3 bases from J, with 13 bases between. Germline loops: CDR1 SGDLS, CDR2 YYNGEE. The CDR3 has 14 amino acids. CDR3 bases: TGTGCCAGCAGCCCCGATCGGAGGGACTATGGCTACACCTTC. Its translation is CASSPDRRDYGYTF.

The chain couples TRBV9 to TRBJ2-5; 11 bases line up with TRBD1. This CDR3 is 18 amino acids long. Germline CDR1 SGDLS, CDR2 YYNGEE. V shed 1 base, J shed 4 bases, and the junction held 12 bases outside the gene matches. The DNA for the CDR3 is TGTGCCAGCAGCGTAACCGGGACAGGGGGTTTGGTAAGAGAGACCCAGTACTTC. Encoded protein: CASSVTGTGGLVRETQYF. Combining the CDR3 with reference TRBV9 and TRBJ2-5 gives the whole variable domain DSGVTQTPKHLITATGQRVTLRCSPRSGDLSVYWYQQSLDQGLQFLIQYYNGEERAKGNILERFSAQQFPDLHSELNLSSLELGDSALYFCASSVTGTGGLVRETQYFGPGTRLLVL.